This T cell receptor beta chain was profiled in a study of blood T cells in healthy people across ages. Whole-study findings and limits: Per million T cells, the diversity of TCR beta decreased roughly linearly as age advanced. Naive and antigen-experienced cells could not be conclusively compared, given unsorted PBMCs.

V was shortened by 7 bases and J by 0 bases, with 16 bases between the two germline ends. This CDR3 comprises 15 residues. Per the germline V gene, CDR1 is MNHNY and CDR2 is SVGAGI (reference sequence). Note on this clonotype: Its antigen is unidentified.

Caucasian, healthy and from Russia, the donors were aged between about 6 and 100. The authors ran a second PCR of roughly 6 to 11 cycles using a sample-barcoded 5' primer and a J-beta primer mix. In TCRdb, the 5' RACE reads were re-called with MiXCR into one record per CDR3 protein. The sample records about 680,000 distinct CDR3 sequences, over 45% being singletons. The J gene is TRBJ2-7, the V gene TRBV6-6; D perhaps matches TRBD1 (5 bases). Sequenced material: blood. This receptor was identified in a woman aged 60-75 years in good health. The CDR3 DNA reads TGTGCCAGCACGCCGCCGCAGGGTGGCTCCTACGAGCAGTACTTC. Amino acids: CASTPPQGGSYEQYF.